The 8 T cell receptor beta chains in this list originate from one sample, sequenced in a study of shared clonotypes between healthy human individuals. Clones were sequenced by immunoSEQ multiplex PCR, and TCRdb holds only the in-frame ones, with some missing. The data contain 550,000 to 850,000 clones, 72% of them singletons. Sequenced material: memory CD4+ T cells sorted from blood. Subset described: CD45RA-negative fraction. The receptor source for this set is a woman aged 25 to 45 in good health.

The rearrangement uses TRBV6-6 and TRBJ1-5, with a tentative D call TRBD1 (5 bases). Germline CDR1 is MNHNY and CDR2 is SVGAGI (reference sequence). V was trimmed by 6 bases and J by 5 bases, leaving 8 bases between them. This CDR3 has 12 amino acids. As DNA, the CDR3 is TGTGCCAGCAGGGGGGGTGATCAGCCCCAGCATTTT. Its translation: CASRGGDQPQHF.

J is TRBJ2-3 and V is TRBV27; D is tentatively TRBD1 or TRBD2 (7 bases each). Germline V gene sequence: CDR1 MNHEY, CDR2 SMNVEV (reference sequence). CDR3 length: 15 amino acids. V was shortened by 4 bases and J by 4 bases, with 15 bases between the two germline ends. The CDR3 reads CASSSRGGLADTQYF. DNA for the CDR3: TGTGCCAGCAGTTCCAGGGGGGGACTGGCAGATACGCAGTATTTT.

The chain recombines TRBV5-4 with TRBJ2-5; D gene uncertain. V shed 8 bases and J shed 0 bases, with 11 bases lying between them. Germline lookup yields CDR1 SGHNT and CDR2 YYREEE (reference sequence). CDR3 length: 13 amino acids. CDR3 sequence (DNA): TGTGCCAGTCTGGGTGAGGACCAAGAGACCCAGTACTTC. It is translated as CASLGEDQETQYF.

The chain uses TRBV6-4 and TRBJ2-6; D unclear. The germline gives CDR1 MRHNA, CDR2 SNTAGT. The CDR3 spans 14 residues. The V and J ends lost 5 bases and 1 base respectively, with 6 bases between them. The CDR3, as DNA: TGTGCCAGCAGTTTAGTTTCTGGGGCCAACGTCCTGACTTTC. Protein: CASSLVSGANVLTF.

V is TRBV2 and J is TRBJ1-5; no clear D gene. CDR3 length equals 12 residues. Trimming cost V 4 bases and J 15 bases, with 16 bases left between them. Germline values: CDR1 SNHLY, CDR2 FYNNEI. CDR3 amino acids: CASSGGAEKMHF. The CDR3 coding sequence is TGTGCCAGCAGTGGAGGCGCCGAAAAAATGCATTTT.

The chain has TRBV27 and TRBJ1-1; unclear D gene. Germline lookup yields CDR1 MNHEY and CDR2 SMNVEV (reference sequence). Trimming stripped 1 base from V and 1 base from J, with 4 bases between. The CDR3 has 13 residues. In nucleotides, the CDR3 is TGTGCCAGCAGTTTATTACCGAACACTGAAGCTTTCTTT. This codes for CASSLLPNTEAFF.

CDR3 protein: CASTRKPLYEQYF. CDR3 coding DNA: TGTGCCAGCACCCGTAAGCCATTATACGAGCAGTACTTC. V usage is TRBV5-4 and J usage is TRBJ2-5; D is unresolved. The DNA matches TRBJ2-7 better at its end, which makes the J call doubtful. The CDR3 covers 13 residues. Germline V CDR1 and CDR2: SGHNT, YYREEE (reference sequence).

The genes are TRBV28 and TRBJ2-7, with 11 bases fitting TRBD2. The CDR3 is 12 amino acids. J was trimmed by 4 bases and V by 10 bases; bases with no gene match: 3. Per germline, CDR1 MDHEN and CDR2 SYDVKM. CDR3 protein: CATTSGSYEQYF. Here the CDR3 DNA reads TGTGCCACCACTAGCGGGAGTTACGAGCAGTACTTC.